This T cell receptor beta chain originates from a study of OX40 agonist ivuxolimab in advanced cancers. TCRdb's copy holds only in-frame clones and misses some; the assay was immunoSEQ multiplex PCR. The sample yields 40,000 to 50,000 clones, over 65% seen once. J gave up 2 bases and V 6 bases, and 5 bases lay outside the gene matches. The CDR3 runs to 13 residues. Germline lookup yields CDR1 SQVTM and CDR2 ANQGSEA. Material: CD4+ or CD8+ T cells sorted from blood, obtained in a trial of the OX40 agonist ivuxolimab. The V call is TRBV29-1, the J call TRBJ2-7; TRBD1 matches 9 bases. This clonotype was obtained from an adult with an advanced solid tumor such as melanoma, head and neck, liver or kidney cancer. The CDR3 coding sequence is TGCAGCGTGCGACAGGGGGGGCCCTACGAGCAGTACTTC. Translation: CSVRQGGPYEQYF.